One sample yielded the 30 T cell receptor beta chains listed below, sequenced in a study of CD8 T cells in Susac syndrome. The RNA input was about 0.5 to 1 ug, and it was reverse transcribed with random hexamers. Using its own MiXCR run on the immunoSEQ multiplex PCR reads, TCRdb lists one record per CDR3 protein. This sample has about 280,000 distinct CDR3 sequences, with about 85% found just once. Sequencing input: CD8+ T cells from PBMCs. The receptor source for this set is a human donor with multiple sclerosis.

The CDR3 DNA follows: TGTGCCAGCAGCTATCGAGGAGGTGCCAAAAACATTCAGTACTTC. Its protein product is CASSYRGGAKNIQYF. The rearrangement joins TRBV7-9 to TRBJ2-4; tentatively, D is TRBD2 (5 bases). There are 15 residues in the CDR3. Trimming shortened V by 4 bases and J by 1 base, and 11 bases separated the two germline ends. Per the germline V gene, CDR1 is SEHNR and CDR2 is FQNEAQ (reference sequence).

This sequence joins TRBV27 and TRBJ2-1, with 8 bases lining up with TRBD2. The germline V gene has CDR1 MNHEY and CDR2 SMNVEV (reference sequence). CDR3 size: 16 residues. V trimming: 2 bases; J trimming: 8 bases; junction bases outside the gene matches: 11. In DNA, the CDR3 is TGTGCCAGCAGTTTAAGCCCGGGTAGCGGGAAAGATGAGCAGTTCTTC. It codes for CASSLSPGSGKDEQFF.

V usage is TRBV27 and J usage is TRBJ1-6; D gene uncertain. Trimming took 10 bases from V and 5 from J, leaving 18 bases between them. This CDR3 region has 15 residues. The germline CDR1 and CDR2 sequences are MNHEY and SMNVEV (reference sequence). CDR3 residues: CATKGRAEDNSPLHF. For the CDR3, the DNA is TGTGCCACTAAGGGCCGTGCGGAAGATAATTCACCCCTCCACTTT.

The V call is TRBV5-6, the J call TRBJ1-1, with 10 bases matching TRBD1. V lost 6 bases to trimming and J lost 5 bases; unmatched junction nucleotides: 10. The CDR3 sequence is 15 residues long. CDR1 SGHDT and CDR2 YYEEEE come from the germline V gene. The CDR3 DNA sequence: TGTGCCAGCACCGGGACAGGGGAAGAAGGAACTGAAGCTTTCTTT. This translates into CASTGTGEEGTEAFF.

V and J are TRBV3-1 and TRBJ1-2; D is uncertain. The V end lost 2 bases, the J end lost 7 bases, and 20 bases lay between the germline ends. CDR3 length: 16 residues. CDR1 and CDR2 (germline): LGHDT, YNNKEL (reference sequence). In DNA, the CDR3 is TGTGCCAGCAGCCAAAAAACTTTCCCCGGATGGAGTGGCTACACCTTC. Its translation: CASSQKTFPGWSGYTF.

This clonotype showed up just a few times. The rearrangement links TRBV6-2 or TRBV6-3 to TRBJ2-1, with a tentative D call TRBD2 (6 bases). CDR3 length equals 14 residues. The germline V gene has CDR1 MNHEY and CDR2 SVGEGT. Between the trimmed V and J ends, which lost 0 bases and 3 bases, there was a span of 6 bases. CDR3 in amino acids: CASSYSGGYNEQFF. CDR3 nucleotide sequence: TGTGCCAGCAGTTACTCGGGGGGCTACAATGAGCAGTTCTTC.

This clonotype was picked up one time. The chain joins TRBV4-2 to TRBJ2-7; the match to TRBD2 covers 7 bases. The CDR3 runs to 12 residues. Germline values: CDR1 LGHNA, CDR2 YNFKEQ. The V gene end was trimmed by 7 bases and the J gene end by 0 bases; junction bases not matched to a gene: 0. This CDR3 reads CASKRDSYEQYF. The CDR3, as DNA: TGTGCCAGCAAGCGGGACTCCTACGAGCAGTACTTC.

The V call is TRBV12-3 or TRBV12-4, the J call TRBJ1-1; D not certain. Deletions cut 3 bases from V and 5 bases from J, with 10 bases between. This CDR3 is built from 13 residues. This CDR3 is CASSFGVETEAFF. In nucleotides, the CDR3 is TGTGCCAGCAGTTTTGGGGTGGAGACTGAAGCTTTCTTT.

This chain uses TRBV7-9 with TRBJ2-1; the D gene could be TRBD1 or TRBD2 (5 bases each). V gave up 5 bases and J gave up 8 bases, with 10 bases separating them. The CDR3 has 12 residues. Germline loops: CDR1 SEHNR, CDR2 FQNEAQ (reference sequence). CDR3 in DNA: TGTGCCAGCAGCCGGAGAGGGGATGAGCAGTTCTTC. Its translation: CASSRRGDEQFF.

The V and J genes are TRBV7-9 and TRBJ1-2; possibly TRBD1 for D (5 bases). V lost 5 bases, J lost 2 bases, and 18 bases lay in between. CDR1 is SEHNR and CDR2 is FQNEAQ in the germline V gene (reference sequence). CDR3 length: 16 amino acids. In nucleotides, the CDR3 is TGTGCCAGCAGCGCTTTGGGCGGGGCCTTAAACTATGGCTACACCTTC. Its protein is CASSALGGALNYGYTF. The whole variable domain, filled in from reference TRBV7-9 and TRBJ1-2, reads DTGVSQNPRHKITKRGQNVTFRCDPISEHNRLYWYRQTLGQGPEFLTYFQNEAQLEKSRLLSDRFSAERPKGSFSTLEIQRTEQGDSAMYLCASSALGGALNYGYTFGSGTRLTVV.

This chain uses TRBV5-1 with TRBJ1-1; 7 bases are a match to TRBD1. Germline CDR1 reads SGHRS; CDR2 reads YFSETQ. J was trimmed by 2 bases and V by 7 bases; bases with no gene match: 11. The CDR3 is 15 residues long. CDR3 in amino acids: CASRRQGRPNTEAFF. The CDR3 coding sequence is TGCGCCAGCCGACGACAGGGAAGACCAAACACTGAAGCTTTCTTT.

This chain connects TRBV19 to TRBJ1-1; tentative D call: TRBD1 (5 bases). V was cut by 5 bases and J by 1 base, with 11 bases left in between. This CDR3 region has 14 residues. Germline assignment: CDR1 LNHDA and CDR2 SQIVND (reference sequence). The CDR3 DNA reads TGTGCCAGTAGTTGGTCAGGGTCGAACACTGAAGCTTTCTTT. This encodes CASSWSGSNTEAFF.

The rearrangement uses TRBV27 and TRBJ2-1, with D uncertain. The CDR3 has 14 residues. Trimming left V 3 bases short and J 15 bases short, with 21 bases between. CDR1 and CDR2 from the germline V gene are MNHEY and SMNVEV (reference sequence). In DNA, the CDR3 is TGTGCCAGCAGTTTGGGCAGATCAGGTTTAGGGTCGTTCTTC. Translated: CASSLGRSGLGSFF.

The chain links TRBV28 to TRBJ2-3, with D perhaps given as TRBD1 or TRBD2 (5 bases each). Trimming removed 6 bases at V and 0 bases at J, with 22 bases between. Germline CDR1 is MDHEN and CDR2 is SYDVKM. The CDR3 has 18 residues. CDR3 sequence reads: CASSLRDPSPTSTDTQYF. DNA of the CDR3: TGTGCCAGCAGCCTCCGGGACCCATCCCCAACTAGCACAGATACGCAGTATTTT.

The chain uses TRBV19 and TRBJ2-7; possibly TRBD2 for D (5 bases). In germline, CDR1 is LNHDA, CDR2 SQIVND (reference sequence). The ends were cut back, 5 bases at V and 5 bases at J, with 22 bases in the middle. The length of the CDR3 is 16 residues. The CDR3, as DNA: TGTGCCAGTAGTGTATGGGGTCAGGCTAGCATCAACGAGCAGTACTTC. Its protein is CASSVWGQASINEQYF.

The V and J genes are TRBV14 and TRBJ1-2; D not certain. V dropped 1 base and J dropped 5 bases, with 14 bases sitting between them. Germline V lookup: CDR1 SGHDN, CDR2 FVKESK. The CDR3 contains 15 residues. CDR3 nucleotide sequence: TGTGCCAGCAGCCAAGGGGTTCCCCCCCGATATGGCTACACCTTC. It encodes CASSQGVPPRYGYTF.

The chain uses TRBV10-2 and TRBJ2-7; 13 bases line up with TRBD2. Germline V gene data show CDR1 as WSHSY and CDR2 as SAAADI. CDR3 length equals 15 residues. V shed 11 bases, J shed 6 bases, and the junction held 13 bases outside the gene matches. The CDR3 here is CAVTDGLAGDPEQYF. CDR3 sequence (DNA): TGCGCCGTGACGGACGGACTAGCGGGAGACCCCGAGCAGTACTTC.

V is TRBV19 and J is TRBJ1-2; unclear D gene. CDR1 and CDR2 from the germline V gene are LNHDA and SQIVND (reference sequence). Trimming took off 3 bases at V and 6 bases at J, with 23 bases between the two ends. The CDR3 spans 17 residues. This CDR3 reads CASSIYWSAPNLNGYTF. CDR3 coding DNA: TGTGCCAGTAGTATCTACTGGTCAGCGCCGAATTTGAATGGCTACACCTTC.

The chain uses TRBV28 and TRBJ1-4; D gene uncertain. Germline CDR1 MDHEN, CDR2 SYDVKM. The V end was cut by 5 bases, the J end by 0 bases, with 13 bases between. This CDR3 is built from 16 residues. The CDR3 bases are TGTGCCAGCAGTGCTCTTATTGGGGCAACTAATGAAAAACTGTTTTTT. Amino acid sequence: CASSALIGATNEKLFF.

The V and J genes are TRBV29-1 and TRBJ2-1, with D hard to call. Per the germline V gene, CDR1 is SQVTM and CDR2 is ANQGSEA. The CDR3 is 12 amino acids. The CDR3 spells CNFGYSYNEQFF. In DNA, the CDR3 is TGCAACTTCGGTTACTCCTACAATGAGCAGTTCTTC.

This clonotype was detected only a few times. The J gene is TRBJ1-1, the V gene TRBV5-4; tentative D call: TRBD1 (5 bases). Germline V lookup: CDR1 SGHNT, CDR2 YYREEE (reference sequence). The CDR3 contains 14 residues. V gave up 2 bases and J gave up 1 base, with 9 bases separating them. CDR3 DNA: TGTGCCAGCAGCTTCTGGGGCTCGAACACTGAAGCTTTCTTT. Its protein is CASSFWGSNTEAFF.

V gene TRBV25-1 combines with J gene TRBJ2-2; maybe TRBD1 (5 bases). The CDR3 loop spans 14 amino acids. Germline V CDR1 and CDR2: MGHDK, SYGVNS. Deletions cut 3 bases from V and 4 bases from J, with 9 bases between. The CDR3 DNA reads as TGTGCCAGCAGTGACTTAGGGGCCACCGGGGAGCTGTTTTTT. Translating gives CASSDLGATGELFF.

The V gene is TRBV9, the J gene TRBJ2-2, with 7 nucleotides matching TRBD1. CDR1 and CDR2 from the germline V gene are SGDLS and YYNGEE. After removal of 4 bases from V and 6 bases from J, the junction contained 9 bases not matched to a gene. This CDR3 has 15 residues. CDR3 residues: CASSSGGAAAGELFF. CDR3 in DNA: TGTGCCAGCAGCTCAGGGGGAGCGGCGGCCGGGGAGCTGTTTTTT.

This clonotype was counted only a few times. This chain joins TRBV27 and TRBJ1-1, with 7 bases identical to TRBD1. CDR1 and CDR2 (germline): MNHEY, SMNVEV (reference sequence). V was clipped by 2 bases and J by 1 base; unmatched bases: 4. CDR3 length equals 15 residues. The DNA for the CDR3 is TGTGCCAGCAGTTTAGGGGCAGGGGGGAACACTGAAGCTTTCTTT. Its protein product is CASSLGAGGNTEAFF.

CDR3 DNA: TGTGCCACCAGCCGGGGTGCGGATGGCTACACCTTC. This sequence encodes CATSRGADGYTF. This sequence joins TRBV24-1 and TRBJ1-2, with no clear D. Deletions cut 7 bases from V and 6 bases from J, with 11 bases between. Germline V lookup: CDR1 KGHDR, CDR2 SFDVKD. This CDR3 spans 12 amino acids.

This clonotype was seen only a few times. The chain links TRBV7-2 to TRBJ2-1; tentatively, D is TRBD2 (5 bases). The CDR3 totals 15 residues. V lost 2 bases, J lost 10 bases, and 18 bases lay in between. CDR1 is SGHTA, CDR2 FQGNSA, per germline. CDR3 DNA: TGTGCCAGCAGCTTACGGTTTTCTAGCTCTCGCGAGCAGTTCTTC. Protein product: CASSLRFSSSREQFF.

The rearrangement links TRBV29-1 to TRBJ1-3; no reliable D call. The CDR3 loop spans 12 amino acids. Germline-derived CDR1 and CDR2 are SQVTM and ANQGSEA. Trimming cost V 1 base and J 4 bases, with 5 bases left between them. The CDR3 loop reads CSVEGAGNTIYF. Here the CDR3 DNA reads TGCAGCGTTGAAGGAGCCGGAAACACCATATATTTT.

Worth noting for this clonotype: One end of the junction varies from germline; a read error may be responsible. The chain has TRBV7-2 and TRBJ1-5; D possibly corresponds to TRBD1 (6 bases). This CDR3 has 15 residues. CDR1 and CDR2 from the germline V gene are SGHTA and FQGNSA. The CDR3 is CASSLKQGGNQPQLF. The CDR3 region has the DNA TGTGCCAGCAGCTTAAAACAGGGAGGGAATCAGCCCCAGCTTTTT. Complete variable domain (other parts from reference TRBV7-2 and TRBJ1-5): GAGVSQSPSNKVTEKGKDVELRCDPISGHTALYWYRQSLGQGLEFLIYFQGNSAPDKSGLPSDRFSAERTGGSVSTLTIQRTQQEDSAVYLCASSLKQGGNQPQLFGDGTRLSIL.

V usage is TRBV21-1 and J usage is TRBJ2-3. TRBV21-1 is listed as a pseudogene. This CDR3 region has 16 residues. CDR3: CASSKAGRSFTDTQYF. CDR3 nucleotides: TGTGCCAGCAGCAAAGCCGGACGGTCCTTCACAGATACGCAGTATTTT.

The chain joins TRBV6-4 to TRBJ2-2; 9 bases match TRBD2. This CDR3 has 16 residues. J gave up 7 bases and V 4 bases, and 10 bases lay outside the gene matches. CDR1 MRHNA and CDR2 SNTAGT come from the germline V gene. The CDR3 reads CASSARTSADVGELFF. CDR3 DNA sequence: TGTGCCAGCAGTGCCCGGACTAGCGCCGATGTCGGGGAGCTGTTTTTT.